The clone carrying this TCR beta chain was counted once. Its antigen is still unknown. Data came from immunoSEQ multiplex PCR; TCRdb stores just in-frame clones and leaves some out. The sample records around 23,000 clones, about 86% being singletons. The sample comes from a study of T cells after posttransplantation cyclophosphamide. The study's findings and limits: Donor-recipient repertoire similarity was low at 1-2 months, rising over year one.

Controls had myeloablative marrow grafts with methotrexate and calcineurin inhibitor, sampled at 1 year. The germline V and J ends were trimmed by 6 bases and 2 bases, with 14 bases remaining between them. The CDR3 runs 13 residues. Germline V CDR1 and CDR2: SQVTM, ANQGSEA. This clonotype was obtained from a female patient between 30 and 45 years old who received an allogeneic stem cell transplant from an unrelated donor, was CMV-positive, and had acute and chronic GVHD. Certain T cells may be donor cells from the graft. Sequenced material: PBMCs, taken about 400 days after allogeneic stem cell transplant with calcineurin inhibitor and methotrexate. The chain links TRBV29-1 to TRBJ2-7, with a possible D match to TRBD2 (7 bases). CDR3 residues: CSVRGGGTYEQYF. The CDR3 DNA follows: TGCAGCGTGAGGGGCGGGGGCACCTACGAGCAGTACTTC.